Presented here are 13 T cell receptor beta chains from one specimen sequenced in a study of blood T cell repertoires in COVID-19. Assay used: immunoSEQ multiplex PCR; TCRdb lists only in-frame clones, some missing. The sample shows over 80,000 clones, about 80% of them seen only once. What was sequenced was peripheral blood. The receptors come from a woman in her 70s with acute or convalescent COVID-19.

This rearrangement joins TRBV28 to TRBJ1-2; 9 bases line up with TRBD1. CDR3 size: 13 residues. Germline lookup yields CDR1 MDHEN and CDR2 SYDVKM. With 6 bases clipped from V and 8 bases from J, the junction kept 7 bases outside the gene matches. CDR3 sequence (DNA): TGTGCCAGCAGCGGGACAGGGCCTTTCGGCTACACCTTC. Translating gives CASSGTGPFGYTF.

The chain is built from TRBV30 and TRBJ2-1; 8 nucleotides line up with TRBD2. V lost 1 base to trimming and J lost 7 bases; unmatched junction nucleotides: 6. The CDR3 runs to 14 residues. CDR1 and CDR2 from the germline V gene are GTSNPN and SVGIG (reference sequence). The DNA of the CDR3 is TGTGCCTGGAGTGCCCCTGAGCGGGGGAATGAGCAGTTCTTC. Residues: CAWSAPERGNEQFF.

The CDR3 DNA sequence: TGTGCCAGCAGGCGACAGGGAGGTAAAGCTTTCTTT. This encodes CASRRQGGKAFF. This chain uses TRBV6-5 with TRBJ1-1; 7 nucleotides agree with TRBD1. The CDR3 spans 12 residues. V was clipped by 6 bases and J by 9 bases; unmatched bases: 7. The germline V gene encodes CDR1 MNHEY and CDR2 SVGAGI.

J is TRBJ1-1 and V is TRBV19; D perhaps matches TRBD1 (5 bases). This CDR3 has 14 amino acids. The germline V and J ends were trimmed by 3 bases and 7 bases, with 15 bases remaining between them. Per germline, CDR1 LNHDA and CDR2 SQIVND (reference sequence). CDR3 DNA: TGTGCCAGTAGTATGGGAGGGTGGGGGTTTGAAGCTTTCTTT. Its translation is CASSMGGWGFEAFF.

Only one count was recorded for this clone. The chain is built from TRBV10-3 and TRBJ2-2; D perhaps matches TRBD2 (5 bases). This CDR3 has 18 residues. Trimming cost V 0 bases and J 1 base, with 15 bases left between them. The germline gives CDR1 ENHRY, CDR2 SYGVKD. CDR3 coding DNA: TGTGCCATCAGTGAGTCAGCCCCCCTGGGAGTGAACACCGGGGAGCTGTTTTTT. Amino acids: CAISESAPLGVNTGELFF.

The chain has TRBV19 and TRBJ2-1; 10 positions match TRBD2. Germline V gives CDR1 LNHDA, CDR2 SQIVND (reference sequence). The length of the CDR3 is 15 residues. Unmatched junction bases numbered 3, after V lost 5 bases and J lost 2 bases. CDR3 DNA sequence: TGTGCCAGTAGTTCAGGACTAGCGGCCTACAATGAGCAGTTCTTC. The encoded protein is CASSSGLAAYNEQFF.

The rearrangement uses TRBV4-1 and TRBJ1-2; no definite D call. The CDR3 runs 15 residues. With 1 base removed from V and 2 bases from J, the gap between germline ends came to 11 bases. Looked up from germline, CDR1 is MGHRA and CDR2 is YSYEKL. This CDR3 is CASSQGPGINYGYTF. The CDR3 nucleotides read TGCGCCAGCAGCCAAGGTCCGGGTATAAACTATGGCTACACCTTC.

V usage is TRBV19 and J usage is TRBJ1-6; 9 nucleotides agree with TRBD1. Germline trimming cut 5 bases from V and 0 bases from J; bases unmatched to any gene: 5. The CDR3 runs 17 residues. Germline V lookup: CDR1 LNHDA, CDR2 SQIVND (reference sequence). Here the CDR3 DNA reads TGTGCCAGTAGTTCGGGACAGGGATTCTCCTATAATTCACCCCTCCACTTT. This sequence encodes CASSSGQGFSYNSPLHF.

The chain joins TRBV28 to TRBJ2-7; TRBD1 aligns across 7 bases. The CDR3 length is 15 residues. The germline V gene has CDR1 MDHEN and CDR2 SYDVKM. V dropped 4 bases and J dropped 4; count of bases not matched to a gene: 10. The CDR3: CASSSGDRDLYEQYF. The CDR3 nucleotides are TGTGCCAGCAGTTCAGGAGACAGGGACCTATACGAGCAGTACTTC.

The CDR3 coding sequence is TGTGCCAGCAGCCCCCGGACTAGCGGGGGCTACAATGAGCAGTTCTTC. Amino acids: CASSPRTSGGYNEQFF. The chain recombines TRBV7-8 with TRBJ2-1; 13 bases agree with TRBD2. Germline V CDR1 and CDR2: SGHVS, FQNEAQ. The CDR3 runs to 16 residues. V dropped 5 bases and J dropped 3; count of bases not matched to a gene: 4. The entire variable domain, with the rest obtained from reference TRBV7-8 and TRBJ2-1, is as follows: GAGVSQSPRYKVAKRGQDVALRCDPISGHVSLFWYQQALGQGPEFLTYFQNEAQLDKSGLPSDRFFAERPEGSVSTLKIQRTQQEDSAVYLCASSPRTSGGYNEQFFGPGTRLTVL.

The V gene is TRBV27, the J gene TRBJ1-1; 7 bases map to TRBD1. The germline CDR1 and CDR2 sequences are MNHEY and SMNVEV (reference sequence). The J segment lost 0 bases and the V segment lost 0 bases, leaving 4 bases of the junction unmatched. This CDR3 region has 16 residues. The CDR3 loop is CASSLSPTGLNTEAFF. DNA of the CDR3: TGTGCCAGCAGTTTATCGCCGACAGGGTTGAACACTGAAGCTTTCTTT.

This clone appeared a single time. V usage is TRBV4-3 and J usage is TRBJ1-2; 10 nucleotides agree with TRBD1. Germline assignment: CDR1 LGHNA and CDR2 YSLEER. The CDR3 covers 15 residues. Trimming at V came to 0 bases and at J to 10 bases, leaving 8 bases not matched to a gene. The CDR3 region has the DNA TGCGCCAGCAGCCAAGATATGACAGGGGGCTCTGCCTACACCTTC. Protein sequence: CASSQDMTGGSAYTF.

This chain uses TRBV2 with TRBJ2-1; D is perhaps TRBD1 (7 bases). The length of the CDR3 is 20 residues. V was pared by 6 bases and J by 4 bases, with 31 bases between. The V gene's germline CDR1 is SNHLY and CDR2 FYNNEI. The CDR3 loop reads CASSTNGQALGLLAYNEQFF. The CDR3 bases are TGTGCCAGCAGCACTAATGGACAGGCCCTGGGACTGTTAGCATACAATGAGCAGTTCTTC.